Listed below are T cell receptor beta chains from one sample, sequenced in a study of shared clonotypes between healthy human individuals. Generated by immunoSEQ multiplex PCR, the TCRdb table keeps only in-frame clones and is missing some. The table shows approximately 320,000 clones, with about 74% occurring only once. Sequencing used memory CD4+ T cells sorted from blood. The receptor source for this set is a man under 40 in good health. CDR3s leave out the opening cysteine and the closing phenylalanine or tryptophan.

V | length | CDR3
TRBV5-1 | 11 | ASSLPTGEKLF
TRBV28 | 16 | ASSPPPGTAMLSTEAF
TRBV5-8 | 14 | ASQFPGPLKGNEQF
TRBV19 | 16 | ASSSGTGKKNSYNEQF
TRBV7-6 | 12 | ASSLGQTTGELF
TRBV5-1 | 13 | ASSLEAQLNTEAF
TRBV9 | 11 | ASSVQEGYEQY
TRBV7-9 | 12 | ASSLTGGAETQY
TRBV27 | 12 | ASSRAGEHYEQY
TRBV6-5 | 12 | ASSWTGVDTEAF
TRBV2 | 11 | ASNREMSTEAF
TRBV4-1 | 13 | ASSRPGQLNEKLF
TRBV11-1 | 12 | ASSPLLLGGELF
TRBV11-2 | 15 | ASSPLRTSGGTDTQY
TRBV18 | 14 | ASSLYSSGSRDTQY
TRBV15 | 14 | ATSIGQISGANVLT
TRBV7-2 | 13 | ASSSGTANQETQY
TRBV5-1 | 13 | ASSILDSSSYEQY
TRBV7-8 | 10 | ASLGGDETQY
TRBV10-3 | 12 | AIRVAGASDTQY
TRBV5-1 | 13 | ASSLGTGNRNEQY
TRBV30 | 15 | AWSSPQGSLSNQPQH
TRBV11-1 | 15 | ASSWGYRSDSYNEQF
TRBV5-5 | 14 | ASSPIGAHSSYEQY
TRBV27 | 10 | ASSLAGGEAF